Listed here are 17 T cell receptor beta chains from one sample, sequenced in a study of blood T cell repertoires in COVID-19 (dated by TCRdb to the early 2020s). Libraries came from the immunoSEQ multiplex PCR assay. TCRdb carries this immuneACCESS record with in-frame sequences only. Its versions omit some clonotypes, under half of them owing to an unresolved V gene in the studies checked, with the rest unexplained. The sample table records a few hundred thousand clones; around 90% of these occur just once. The ten top clones hold roughly 5% of the sample. Sequencing was carried out using peripheral blood. The source of these receptors is an older woman with COVID-19, enrolled during active disease.

This clone was observed a few times. The genes are TRBV11-2 and TRBJ1-6; D uncertain. The germline V gene has CDR1 SGHAT and CDR2 FQNNGV. Between the trimmed V and J ends, which lost 1 base and 14 bases, there was a span of 15 bases. The CDR3 is made up of 14 amino acids. CDR3 residues: CASSLAVERITLHF. DNA of the CDR3: TGTGCCAGCAGCTTAGCGGTAGAACGTATTACCCTCCACTTT.

The CDR3 loop reads CASSFRGRSSDEQFF. Written as DNA, the CDR3 is TGTGCCAGCAGCTTCAGGGGGCGGTCTTCCGATGAGCAGTTCTTC. The rearrangement joins TRBV7-9 to TRBJ2-1; 8 bases line up with TRBD1. V dropped 3 bases and J dropped 8; count of bases not matched to a gene: 9. Germline CDR1 is SEHNR and CDR2 is FQNEAQ (reference sequence). This CDR3 is built from 15 residues. The full variable domain, with the rest looked up from reference TRBV7-9 and TRBJ2-1, is DTGVSQNPRHKITKRGQNVTFRCDPISEHNRLYWYRQTLGQGPEFLTYFQNEAQLEKSRLLSDRFSAERPKGSFSTLEIQRTEQGDSAMYLCASSFRGRSSDEQFFGPGTRLTVL.

The V gene is TRBV7-2, the J gene TRBJ1-1; D remains unclear. The CDR3 is made up of 18 amino acids. Trimming removed 0 bases from V and 4 bases from J, with 21 bases in between. Per the germline V gene, CDR1 is SGHTA and CDR2 is FQGNSA. The DNA for the CDR3 is TGTGCCAGCAGCTTAGCCTCGGACTCCACCTCACGGGGCACTGAAGCTTTCTTT. As protein: CASSLASDSTSRGTEAFF.

This chain links TRBV6-2 or TRBV6-3 with TRBJ1-2; weak D call: TRBD1 (5 bases). Trimming removed 6 bases at V and 6 bases at J, with 11 bases between. This CDR3 is 12 amino acids long. Germline-derived CDR1 and CDR2 are MNHEY and SVGEGT. Here the CDR3 DNA reads TGTGCCAGCAGCCTCAAGGGGAATGGCTACACCTTC. It yields the protein CASSLKGNGYTF.

V is TRBV6-2 or TRBV6-3 and J is TRBJ2-7; the match to TRBD2 covers 11 bases. The CDR3 is made up of 16 amino acids. The V segment lost 6 bases and the J segment 2 bases; nucleotides outside the gene matches: 9. CDR1 and CDR2 (germline): MNHEY, SVGEGT. Here the CDR3 reads CASSLRLAGYTYEQYF. DNA for the CDR3: TGTGCCAGCAGCTTACGACTAGCGGGATATACCTACGAGCAGTACTTC.

The genes are TRBV27 and TRBJ2-1; 7 nucleotides agree with TRBD1. Trimming at V came to 2 bases and at J to 9 bases, leaving 4 bases not matched to a gene. The CDR3 spans 13 residues. CDR1 and CDR2 (germline): MNHEY, SMNVEV (reference sequence). The CDR3 DNA sequence: TGTGCCAGCAGTTTACGGAACAGGGGTGAGCAGTTCTTC. It yields the protein CASSLRNRGEQFF.

The rearrangement links TRBV3-1 (or the pseudogene TRBV3-2) to TRBJ2-5, with 9 bases that match TRBD1. This CDR3 region has 15 residues. Germline V gives CDR1 LGHDT, CDR2 YNNKEL (reference sequence). The V and J ends lost 4 bases and 5 bases, in that order; junction bases with no gene match: 8. Here the CDR3 reads CASSRAQGAGETQYF. CDR3 nucleotide sequence: TGTGCCAGCAGCCGAGCACAGGGGGCAGGGGAGACCCAGTACTTC.

V gene TRBV15 combines with J gene TRBJ1-1, with 8 positions matching TRBD1. Germline-derived CDR1 and CDR2 are LNHNV and YYDKDF (reference sequence). V lost 3 bases and J lost 3; bases outside the gene matches: 6. The CDR3 totals 15 residues. DNA of the CDR3: TGTGCCACCAGCAGTTTCCAGGGGGCGGACACTGAAGCTTTCTTT. Its protein product is CATSSFQGADTEAFF.

The chain uses TRBV6-1 and TRBJ1-6; D is possibly TRBD1 (6 bases). CDR3 length: 15 residues. Trimming removed 6 bases at V and 7 bases at J, with 16 bases between. Germline loops: CDR1 MNHNS, CDR2 SASEGT. CDR3 residues: CASRFTGTTNSPLHF. CDR3 DNA: TGTGCCAGCAGATTTACCGGGACAACGAATTCACCCCTCCACTTT.

The chain uses TRBV7-6 and TRBJ2-7, with 7 nucleotides matching TRBD2. The CDR3 contains 15 residues. Germline V CDR1 and CDR2: SGHVS, FNYEAQ. V lost 5 bases to trimming and J lost 6 bases; unmatched junction nucleotides: 13. The CDR3 spells CASSHRSREAGEQYF. CDR3 in DNA: TGTGCCAGCAGCCATAGGAGCCGGGAGGCGGGCGAGCAGTACTTC.

This clone was detected only once. In nucleotides, the CDR3 is TGTGCCAGCAGCCATCAGGGTGGGCCCCTCCACTTT. It codes for CASSHQGGPLHF. The chain joins TRBV12-3 or TRBV12-4 to TRBJ1-6; a weak D match, TRBD1 (5 bases). The V gene lost 6 bases and the J gene lost 13 bases, with 13 bases spanning the gap. The CDR3 is 12 residues long.

The chain recombines TRBV6-5 with TRBJ1-2; 7 nucleotides agree with TRBD1. The germline CDR1 and CDR2 sequences are MNHEY and SVGAGI. J lost 1 base, V lost 2 bases, and 4 bases had no gene match. The CDR3 is made up of 15 amino acids. CDR3 in DNA: TGTGCCAGCAGTTACGTCGACAGGGATAACTATGGCTACACCTTC. Translated, it gives CASSYVDRDNYGYTF.

In its sample, this clone was seen a few times. The chain joins TRBV18 to TRBJ2-3; possibly TRBD2 for D (6 bases). The V gene's germline CDR1 is KGHSH and CDR2 LQKENI. This CDR3 comprises 15 residues. The V end lost 6 bases, the J end lost 2 bases, and 15 bases lay between the germline ends. In nucleotides, the CDR3 is TGTGCCAGCTCTCCCTCGGGACTTAACACAGATACGCAGTATTTT. This translates into CASSPSGLNTDTQYF.

The V call is TRBV18, the J call TRBJ2-1; 7 positions match TRBD2. In germline, CDR1 is KGHSH, CDR2 LQKENI. Trimming at V came to 2 bases and at J to 0 bases, leaving 7 bases not matched to a gene. CDR3 length: 17 amino acids. CDR3 sequence: CASSPSPSGRSYNEQFF. CDR3 coding DNA: TGTGCCAGCTCACCATCCCCTAGCGGACGCTCCTACAATGAGCAGTTCTTC.

This clone was counted a few times. The chain couples TRBV7-2 to TRBJ2-1; maybe TRBD1 (5 bases). The germline CDR1 and CDR2 sequences are SGHTA and FQGNSA. This CDR3 region has 13 residues. V was trimmed by 4 bases and J by 4 bases, leaving 8 bases between them. CDR3 protein: CASSSQAYNEQFF. The CDR3 DNA sequence: TGTGCCAGCAGCTCACAGGCTTACAATGAGCAGTTCTTC.

The chain combines TRBV7-2 with TRBJ2-1; 9 bases match TRBD2. Losses at the gene ends were 2 bases for V and 9 bases for J; bases not matched to a gene: 8. CDR3 length: 15 residues. CDR1 SGHTA and CDR2 FQGNSA come from the germline V gene. The CDR3 coding sequence is TGTGCCAGCAGCTTATATGGGACTAGCCGGGGTGAGCAGTTCTTC. Its protein is CASSLYGTSRGEQFF.

V and J are TRBV30 and TRBJ1-1, with no clear D. This CDR3 is built from 14 residues. Trimming left V 0 bases short and J 0 bases short, with 8 bases between. CDR1 is GTSNPN and CDR2 is SVGIG in the germline V gene (reference sequence). CDR3 amino acids: CAWSVRGLNTEAFF. The CDR3 DNA reads TGTGCCTGGAGTGTAAGAGGGCTGAACACTGAAGCTTTCTTT. Variable domain in full (rest from reference TRBV30 and TRBJ1-1): SQTIHQWPATLVQPVGSPLSLECTVEGTSNPNLYWYRQAAGRGLQLLFYSVGIGQISSEVPQNLSASRPQDRQFILSSKKLLLSDSGFYLCAWSVRGLNTEAFFGQGTRLTVV.